This TCR beta chain was sequenced in a study of cytomegalovirus exposure and HLA in healthy donors. Study-wide context: The roughly 120 validation repertoires, a later analysis reported, used the same platform as the roughly 710 first-cohort repertoires. General study results and limits: Some public TCRs appeared in many individuals, while most sequences were rare.

CDR3 size: 15 residues. The germline V and J ends were trimmed by 0 bases and 11 bases, with 20 bases remaining between them. The V gene's germline CDR1 is SGHRS and CDR2 YFSETQ. The data were produced by immunoSEQ multiplex PCR, yet TCRdb's version contains in-frame clones alone and is incomplete. The top ten clones hold approximately 10% of a sample with about 160,000 clones, 84% of them seen once. About this clone itself: The antigen remains unidentified.

Sequenced input: PBMCs. This TCR came from a young man in good health and CMV-seropositive. This chain uses TRBV5-1 with TRBJ1-1; D is uncertain. In nucleotides, the CDR3 is TGCGCCAGCAGCTTGGCCGTAAACGGGGAAACGCGGGCTTTCTTT. It encodes CASSLAVNGETRAFF.